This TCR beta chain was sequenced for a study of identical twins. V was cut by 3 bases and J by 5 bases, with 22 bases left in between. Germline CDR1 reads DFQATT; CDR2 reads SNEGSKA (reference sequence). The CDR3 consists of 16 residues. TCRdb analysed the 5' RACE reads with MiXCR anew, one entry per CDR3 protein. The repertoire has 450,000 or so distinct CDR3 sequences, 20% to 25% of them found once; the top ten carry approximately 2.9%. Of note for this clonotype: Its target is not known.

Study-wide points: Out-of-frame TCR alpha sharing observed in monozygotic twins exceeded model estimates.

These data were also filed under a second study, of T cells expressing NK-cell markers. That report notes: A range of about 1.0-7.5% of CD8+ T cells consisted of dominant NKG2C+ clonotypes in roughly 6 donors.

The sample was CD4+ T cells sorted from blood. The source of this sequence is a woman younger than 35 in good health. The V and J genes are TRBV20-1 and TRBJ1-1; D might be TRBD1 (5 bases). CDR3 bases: TGCAGTGCTAGTGGGCAGGGTAAAGTGGTCGTGACTGAAGCTTTCTTT. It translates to CSASGQGKVVVTEAFF.